This T cell receptor beta chain came from a study of OX40 agonist ivuxolimab in advanced cancers. In germline, CDR1 is SGHAT, CDR2 FQDESV (reference sequence). The CDR3 covers 11 residues. V was shortened by 4 bases and J by 3 bases, with 3 bases between the two germline ends. Data came from immunoSEQ multiplex PCR; TCRdb stores just in-frame clones and leaves some out. Of fewer than 100,000 clones listed, roughly 87% were seen once; the top ten hold roughly 0.5%. The input for sequencing was CD4+ or CD8+ T cells sorted from blood, taken in a trial of the OX40 agonist ivuxolimab. V and J are TRBV11-1 and TRBJ1-1, with D unresolved. The source is an adult with an advanced solid tumor such as melanoma, head and neck, liver or kidney cancer. This CDR3 reads CASSSYTEAFF. In DNA, the CDR3 is TGTGCCAGCAGCTCGTACACTGAAGCTTTCTTT. The full variable domain, completed using reference TRBV11-1 and TRBJ1-1, is EAEVAQSPRYKITEKSQAVAFWCDPISGHATLYWYRQILGQGPELLVQFQDESVVDDSQLPKDRFSAERLKGVDSTLKIQPAELGDSAMYLCASSSYTEAFFGQGTRLTVV.